The clone carrying this T cell receptor (beta chain) occurred many times. What it recognizes is unknown. This sample was included in a study of blood T cells in healthy people across ages. Study outcomes and limitations: Roughly linear age-related decline in beta diversity appeared, significant by age roughly 40.

A second PCR of roughly 6 to 12 cycles used a sample-barcoded 5' primer and a J-beta primer mix. Each cDNA molecule was tagged by a template-switch adaptor with 12 random nucleotides. From the 5' RACE reads, TCRdb called clonotypes with MiXCR, one entry per CDR3 protein. The table includes over 1.5 million distinct CDR3 sequences, about 49% detected once. The V end was cut by 3 bases, the J end by 2 bases, with 10 bases between. The CDR3 runs 14 residues. Peripheral blood was drawn, approximately 9.5 milliliters per donor. Total RNA extracted from each sample amounted to at least 6 micrograms. The clonotype was recovered from a woman in her 40s in good health. The chain has TRBV12-3 or TRBV12-4 and TRBJ2-5, with D possibly called TRBD1 or TRBD2 (6 bases each). The sample was blood. The CDR3 loop reads CASSFGGTQETQYF. The CDR3, as DNA: TGTGCCAGCAGTTTCGGAGGGACACAAGAGACCCAGTACTTC.